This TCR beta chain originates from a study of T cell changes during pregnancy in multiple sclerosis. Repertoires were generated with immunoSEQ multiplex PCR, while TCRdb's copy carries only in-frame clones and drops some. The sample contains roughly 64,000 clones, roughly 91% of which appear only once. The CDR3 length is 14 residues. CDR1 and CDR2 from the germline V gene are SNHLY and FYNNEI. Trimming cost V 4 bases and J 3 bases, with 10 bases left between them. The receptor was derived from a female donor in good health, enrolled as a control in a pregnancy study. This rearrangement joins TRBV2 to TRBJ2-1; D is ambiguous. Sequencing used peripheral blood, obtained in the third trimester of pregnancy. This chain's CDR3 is CASSGSVVYNEQFF. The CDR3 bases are TGTGCCAGCAGTGGAAGCGTCGTCTACAATGAGCAGTTCTTC. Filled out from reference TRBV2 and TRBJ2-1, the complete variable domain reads EPEVTQTPSHQVTQMGQEVILRCVPISNHLYFYWYRQILGQKVEFLVSFYNNEISEKSEIFDDQFSVERPDGSNFTLKIRSTKLEDSAMYFCASSGSVVYNEQFFGPGTRLTVL.